A single sample is the source of the 16 T cell receptor beta chains below, sequenced in a study of blood T cells in healthy people across ages. The second PCR ran about 6 to 12 cycles with a sample-barcoded 5' primer and J-beta primers. One entry per CDR3 protein results from TCRdb running MiXCR on the 5' RACE reads. The sample records 1.4 million to 1.5 million distinct CDR3 sequences, approximately 40% being singletons. Sequenced sample: blood. Every receptor here comes from a woman between 18 and 30 years old in good health.

The V gene is TRBV9, the J gene TRBJ2-2; perhaps D is TRBD1 or TRBD2 (5 bases each). This CDR3 region has 16 residues. Per the germline V gene, CDR1 is SGDLS and CDR2 is YYNGEE. The V and J ends lost 0 bases and 6 bases respectively, with 15 bases between them. The CDR3 DNA reads as TGTGCCAGCAGCGTAGAAGCGGACATTAAAGCCGGGGAGCTGTTTTTT. Translating it yields CASSVEADIKAGELFF.

There are a few counts of this clonotype. This chain joins TRBV20-1 and TRBJ1-5; TRBD1 aligns across 8 bases. Germline loops: CDR1 DFQATT, CDR2 SNEGSKA (reference sequence). CDR3 size: 14 residues. V lost 6 bases, J lost 6 bases, and 10 bases stayed unmatched. CDR3 DNA: TGCAGTGCCCGGAGACAGGGGTCCGCTCAGCCCCAGCATTTT. It yields the protein CSARRQGSAQPQHF.

In its sample, this clonotype was seen once. CDR3 DNA sequence: TGCGCCAGCAGCGCAGAGGTCAATGAGCAGTACTTC. It specifies CASSAEVNEQYF. V gene TRBV5-1 combines with J gene TRBJ2-1; D is uncertain. With the DNA end fitting TRBJ2-7 better, the J assignment may be wrong. Per the germline V gene, CDR1 is SGHRS and CDR2 is YFSETQ. The CDR3 consists of 12 residues.

The rearrangement links TRBV20-1 to TRBJ2-1, with D possibly matching TRBD1 (6 bases). This CDR3 has 11 amino acids. Germline V gene data show CDR1 as DFQATT and CDR2 as SNEGSKA (reference sequence). The V gene lost 3 bases and the J gene lost 8 bases, with 8 bases spanning the gap. The DNA of the CDR3 is TGCAGTGCTAGCAGGGGTGATGAGCAGTTCTTC. Protein sequence: CSASRGDEQFF.

The chain links TRBV9 to TRBJ1-2, with D tentatively TRBD1 (6 bases). The CDR3 is made up of 16 amino acids. Per germline, CDR1 SGDLS and CDR2 YYNGEE. Trimming took off 0 bases at V and 0 bases at J, with 12 bases between the two ends. CDR3 protein: CASSVGGQEANYGYTF. Here the CDR3 DNA reads TGTGCCAGCAGCGTAGGGGGGCAGGAAGCTAACTATGGCTACACCTTC.

This clonotype was picked up a small number of times. This chain uses TRBV24-1 with TRBJ2-5; D is unresolved. This CDR3 region has 16 residues. Germline V gene data show CDR1 as KGHDR and CDR2 as SFDVKD. V gave up 8 bases and J gave up 1 base, with 19 bases separating them. The CDR3 DNA is TGTGCCACCACCGACGGGCCAACAGTAGGCCAAGAGACCCAGTACTTC. It translates to CATTDGPTVGQETQYF.

The gene calls are TRBV20-1 and TRBJ1-2; no reliable D call. This CDR3 spans 13 amino acids. CDR1 and CDR2 (germline): DFQATT, SNEGSKA (reference sequence). V lost 4 bases to trimming and J lost 6 bases, with 15 bases between them. CDR3 in amino acids: CSAIGGDLNGYTF. The DNA of the CDR3 is TGCAGTGCTATCGGCGGGGATCTTAATGGCTACACCTTC.

On this clonotype itself: At one end, the junction sequence differs from germline, possibly due to a read error. This sequence joins TRBV10-3 and TRBJ1-4, with D possibly matching TRBD1 (6 bases). The CDR3 is 11 amino acids. Germline lookup yields CDR1 ENHRY and CDR2 SYGVKD. The CDR3 loop is CASSGGEKLFF. DNA for the CDR3: TGTGCCAGCAGTGGGGGCGAAAAACTGTTTTTT.

About this clonotype itself: One end of the junction does not line up with germline, which may come from a read error. V is TRBV7-2 and J is TRBJ2-1; D is uncertain. This CDR3 is built from 13 residues. Germline values: CDR1 SGHTA, CDR2 FQGNSA. The CDR3 spells CASSLPTRNGQFF. CDR3 nucleotides: TGTGCCAGCAGCTTACCGACCAGGAATGGGCAGTTCTTC.

The genes are TRBV7-6 and TRBJ2-1, with D uncertain. V was pared by 1 base and J by 0 bases, with 10 bases between. Germline loops: CDR1 SGHVS, CDR2 FNYEAQ. The CDR3 is 16 amino acids. This CDR3 reads CASSLGTRSSYNEQFF. CDR3 nucleotides: TGTGCCAGCAGCTTAGGGACCCGGAGCTCCTACAATGAGCAGTTCTTC.

The chain links TRBV7-2 to TRBJ2-1; TRBD1 is a possible D gene (6 bases). V shed 3 bases and J shed 9 bases, with 12 bases lying between them. The CDR3 length is 13 residues. Germline values: CDR1 SGHTA, CDR2 FQGNSA. For the CDR3, the DNA is TGTGCCAGCAGCTTGGGGACCAGGGGTGAGCAGTTCTTC. Residues: CASSLGTRGEQFF. Full variable domain (rest looked up from reference TRBV7-2 and TRBJ2-1): GAGVSQSPSNKVTEKGKDVELRCDPISGHTALYWYRQSLGQGLEFLIYFQGNSAPDKSGLPSDRFSAERTGGSVSTLTIQRTQQEDSAVYLCASSLGTRGEQFFGPGTRLTVL.

This clonotype was seen a handful of times. The chain uses TRBV5-1 and TRBJ2-5; TRBD1 is a possible D gene (6 bases). Germline lookup yields CDR1 SGHRS and CDR2 YFSETQ. CDR3 length: 14 residues. Trimming took 7 bases from V and 3 from J, leaving 16 bases between them. The chain's CDR3 is CASQEGTYKETQYF. DNA for the CDR3: TGCGCCAGCCAAGAAGGGACATACAAAGAGACCCAGTACTTC. Variable domain in full (rest from reference TRBV5-1 and TRBJ2-5): KAGVTQTPRYLIKTRGQQVTLSCSPISGHRSVSWYQQTPGQGLQFLFEYFSETQRNKGNFPGRFSGRQFSNSRSEMNVSTLELGDSALYLCASQEGTYKETQYFGPGTRLLVL.

The chain is built from TRBV12-5 and TRBJ1-6; 8 bases line up with TRBD1. There are 15 residues in the CDR3. The V gene's germline CDR1 is LGHNT and CDR2 FRNRAP. V shed 8 bases, J shed 6 bases, and the junction held 9 bases outside the gene matches. The CDR3 bases are TGTGCTAGTCTTCGCGCGACAGGGGTTAATTCACCCCTCCACTTT. Encoded protein: CASLRATGVNSPLHF.

The sample holds a few counts of this clonotype. The rearrangement uses TRBV20-1 and TRBJ2-3, with 8 bases that match TRBD2. This CDR3 region has 14 residues. Germline trimming cut 3 bases from V and 7 bases from J; bases unmatched to any gene: 9. The V gene's germline CDR1 is DFQATT and CDR2 SNEGSKA (reference sequence). The CDR3 DNA follows: TGCAGTGCTAGGACAGGACTAGCTACGAATACGCAGTATTTT. Amino acid sequence: CSARTGLATNTQYF.

The count of this clonotype is one. CDR3 DNA sequence: TGCAGCGGCGGACAGGGGGCTGAAACCGATGGCTACACCTTC. Its translation is CSGGQGAETDGYTF. The gene calls are TRBV29-1 and TRBJ1-2; 11 nucleotides match TRBD1. There are 14 residues in the CDR3. Germline V gene lookup returns CDR1 SQVTM and CDR2 ANQGSEA. The V and J ends lost 7 bases and 6 bases, in that order; junction bases with no gene match: 10.

The chain uses TRBV3-1 and TRBJ2-4; TRBD2 matches at 8 bases. Germline-derived CDR1 and CDR2 are LGHDT and YNNKEL (reference sequence). V shed 5 bases and J 9 bases; nucleotides not matched to a gene: 9. The CDR3 has 14 residues. CDR3 loop: CASSTERERGIQYF. CDR3 sequence (DNA): TGTGCCAGCAGCACTGAGCGGGAGAGGGGCATTCAGTACTTC.